A selection of T cell receptor beta chains follows, all from one sample in a study of blood T cells in healthy people across ages. TCRdb independently ran MiXCR on the 5' RACE reads; one entry per CDR3 protein. The sample holds roughly 730,000 distinct CDR3 sequences, more than 55% seen once. Sequencing was performed on blood. The receptor set was obtained from a man between 40 and 49 years old in good health. The CDR3 runs from the conserved cysteine through the conserved F or W. A D gene is named only where the DNA matches it firmly. The size entry is marked missing in some rows and otherwise reads once, few, many or a size class.

j_call v_call clone_size d_call cdr3_nt cdr3_aa
TRBJ2-5 TRBV27 . . TGTGCCAGCCGCAGTCGAAGACAAAATGAGGAGACCCAGTACTTC CASRSRRQNEETQYF
TRBJ1-2 TRBV7-9 few TRBD1 TGTGCCAGCAGCTCGATCAGGGGGTCGAGGGGCTACACCTTC CASSSIRGSRGYTF
TRBJ2-1 TRBV10-3 . TRBD2 TGTGCCATCAGTGTGGGGCGGGAGTACAATGAGCAGTTCTTC CAISVGREYNEQFF
TRBJ1-2 TRBV4-1 . TRBD1 TGCGCCAGCAGCCAAGGACAGGGCCTGACTGGCACCTTC CASSQGQGLTGTF
TRBJ2-3 TRBV15 . . TGTGCCACCAGCGGCTCGGGAGCGGCGGCAGATACGCAGTATTTT CATSGSGAAADTQYF
TRBJ2-7 TRBV27 . . TGTGCCAGCAGCTTCCAGGAGGAGGGCGAGCAGTACTTC CASSFQEEGEQYF
TRBJ2-7 TRBV15 . TRBD1 TGTGCCACCAGCAGAGATCTTCCGGGACAGAACTACGAGCAGTACTTC CATSRDLPGQNYEQYF
TRBJ1-6 TRBV4-3 once . TGCGTCAGCAGCCGTACCGATTCACCCCTCCACTTT CVSSRTDSPLHF
TRBJ2-1 TRBV19 . . TGTGCCAGTAGTATAGCGGGTGAGCAGTTCTTC CASSIAGEQFF
TRBJ2-3 TRBV15 . TRBD1 TGTGCCACCGTCGCATCGGGACAGCGCACAGATACGCAGTATTTT CATVASGQRTDTQYF